One sample yielded the 27 T cell receptor beta chains listed below, sequenced in a study of yellow fever vaccine responses in identical twins. TCRdb analysed the RT-PCR reads with MiXCR anew, one entry per CDR3 protein. The sample carries roughly 4,400 distinct CDR3 sequences, less than 90% recorded once. Sequenced material: T cells from blood (PBMCs), unsorted or a sorted subset (not recorded which), taken before or after yellow fever vaccination (not recorded which). Source of these receptors: a woman aged 18-29 years who received the yellow fever vaccine.

This clonotype appeared a single time. V and J are TRBV29-1 and TRBJ2-5, with D possibly matching TRBD1 (6 bases). Germline CDR1 is SQVTM and CDR2 is ANQGSEA. The CDR3 contains 13 residues. The germline V and J ends were trimmed by 8 bases and 2 bases, with 15 bases remaining between them. The CDR3 coding sequence is TGCAGCACATCCGGGACAAGTCAAGAGACCCAGTACTTC. It is translated as CSTSGTSQETQYF.

V is TRBV29-1 and J is TRBJ2-1; 10 bases are shared with TRBD2. Germline values: CDR1 SQVTM, CDR2 ANQGSEA. J was trimmed by 0 bases and V by 5 bases; bases with no gene match: 7. The CDR3 consists of 16 residues. The CDR3, as DNA: TGCAGCGTTACTGGACTAGCGGAAAGCTCCTACAATGAGCAGTTCTTC. It codes for CSVTGLAESSYNEQFF.

This chain connects TRBV29-1 to TRBJ2-7; TRBD1 aligns across 9 bases. Germline-derived CDR1 and CDR2 are SQVTM and ANQGSEA. V dropped 3 bases and J dropped 6; count of bases not matched to a gene: 3. The length of the CDR3 is 12 residues. Written as DNA, the CDR3 is TGCAGCGTTGAGGGACAGGGTCCCGAGCAGTACTTC. This sequence encodes CSVEGQGPEQYF.

The genes are TRBV28 and TRBJ1-1; no clear D. V lost 6 bases and J lost 4, with 9 bases in between. This CDR3 region has 12 residues. The V gene's germline CDR1 is MDHEN and CDR2 SYDVKM. The CDR3 DNA follows: TGTGCCAGCAGGGTTGGGAGCACTGAAGCTTTCTTT. It is translated as CASRVGSTEAFF.

V gene TRBV3-1 combines with J gene TRBJ2-7; no firm D call. Deletions cut 1 base from V and 5 bases from J, with 15 bases between. Germline loops: CDR1 LGHDT, CDR2 YNNKEL (reference sequence). This CDR3 is built from 15 residues. The CDR3: CASSQVRPDRDEQYF. DNA of the CDR3: TGTGCCAGCAGCCAAGTTCGCCCCGACCGGGACGAGCAGTACTTC.

V gene TRBV29-1 combines with J gene TRBJ2-1; TRBD2 is a possible D gene (6 bases). Trimming removed 3 bases at V and 7 bases at J, with 19 bases between. CDR1 and CDR2 (germline): SQVTM, ANQGSEA. This CDR3 spans 15 amino acids. CDR3 nucleotide sequence: TGCAGCGTTGATGACTTTGGGATACGGGAGAATGAGCAGTTCTTC. Its translation is CSVDDFGIRENEQFF.

About this clonotype itself: Because the CDR3's place on the DNA is in doubt, the DNA is left out and the CDR3 is given as listed by TCRdb. V and J are TRBV23-1 and TRBJ1-4. TRBV23-1 qualifies as an ORF whose function is uncertain. Counting both end residues, the CDR3 totals 14 amino acids. CDR3 loop: CASTLWEEMKNCFF.

The rearrangement uses TRBV10-1 and TRBJ2-2; a possible D gene is TRBD2 (5 bases). Looked up from germline, CDR1 is WNHNN and CDR2 is SYGVQD (reference sequence). This CDR3 is 14 amino acids long. Trimming shortened V by 0 bases and J by 6 bases, and 8 bases separated the two germline ends. The CDR3 here is CASSESLEAGELFF. The CDR3 DNA sequence: TGCGCCAGCAGTGAGTCGTTGGAGGCCGGGGAGCTGTTTTTT.

This clonotype was recorded once. The CDR3 sequence: CASSPPALYGYTF. CDR3 coding DNA: TGTGCCAGCTCACCACCAGCTCTCTATGGCTACACCTTC. The chain employs TRBV18 and TRBJ1-2, with D unresolved. Germline-derived CDR1 and CDR2 are KGHSH and LQKENI. The CDR3 extends over 13 amino acids. Deletions cut 0 bases from V and 4 bases from J, with 6 bases between.

This chain connects TRBV19 to TRBJ2-1; TRBD2 agrees at 7 bases. V lost 6 bases to trimming and J lost 2 bases; unmatched junction nucleotides: 7. Per germline, CDR1 LNHDA and CDR2 SQIVND (reference sequence). The CDR3 is made up of 15 amino acids. CDR3 in amino acids: CASSPLGLAYNEQFF. The CDR3 DNA reads as TGTGCCAGTAGCCCCCTTGGACTAGCCTACAATGAGCAGTTCTTC.

This clonotype was detected only a few times. The V call is TRBV7-9, the J call TRBJ2-1; no definite D call. V gave up 0 bases and J gave up 8 bases, with 5 bases separating them. CDR1 and CDR2 (germline): SEHNR, FQNEAQ (reference sequence). There are 12 residues in the CDR3. The CDR3 region has the DNA TGTGCCAGCAGCTTAGCGAACGATGAGCAGTTCTTC. Its protein product is CASSLANDEQFF.

This clonotype was seen just once. This chain connects TRBV5-6 to TRBJ2-2, with 10 bases fitting TRBD2. V shed 4 bases, J shed 6 bases, and the junction held 9 bases outside the gene matches. The germline CDR1 and CDR2 sequences are SGHDT and YYEEEE. CDR3 size: 16 residues. CDR3 amino acids: CASSSGLAVLAGELFF. The CDR3 bases are TGTGCCAGCAGCAGCGGACTAGCGGTTTTGGCCGGGGAGCTGTTTTTT.

This clonotype was counted a few times. The J gene is TRBJ1-4, the V gene TRBV4-1, with D unclear. V lost 3 bases and J 7 bases, leaving 12 bases between the germline ends. The germline CDR1 and CDR2 sequences are MGHRA and YSYEKL. This CDR3 spans 14 amino acids. The CDR3 sequence: CASSHLSPSEKLFF. CDR3 in DNA: TGCGCCAGCAGCCACTTAAGTCCTTCTGAAAAACTGTTTTTT.

This chain links TRBV13 with TRBJ2-7; 7 nucleotides match TRBD1. From germline, CDR1 is PRHDT and CDR2 FYEKMQ (reference sequence). J was trimmed by 2 bases and V by 6 bases; bases with no gene match: 4. The length of the CDR3 is 13 residues. The CDR3 coding sequence is TGTGCCAGCAGGGGGGACAGAACCTACGAGCAGTACTTC. Protein sequence: CASRGDRTYEQYF.

In its sample, this clonotype was seen once. The J gene is TRBJ2-5, the V gene TRBV11-3; TRBD1 is a possible D gene (5 bases). The CDR3 length is 15 residues. The germline CDR1 and CDR2 sequences are SGHNT and YENEEA. Trimming removed 4 bases from V and 2 bases from J, with 14 bases in between. As DNA, the CDR3 is TGTGCCAGCAGCTGGCCAGGACACGTTCAAGAGACCCAGTACTTC. It yields the protein CASSWPGHVQETQYF.

The chain recombines TRBV12-3 or TRBV12-4 with TRBJ2-1; 7 nucleotides line up with TRBD1. The CDR3 extends over 15 amino acids. V was pared by 4 bases and J by 5 bases, with 8 bases of the junction left unmatched. The CDR3 sequence: CASSSRQGANNEQFF. The CDR3 DNA follows: TGTGCCAGCAGTTCCAGACAGGGTGCGAACAATGAGCAGTTCTTC.

The J gene is TRBJ2-3, the V gene TRBV4-2, with D possibly matching TRBD1 (6 bases). V lost 1 base, J lost 6 bases, and 23 bases lay in between. The V gene's germline CDR1 is LGHNA and CDR2 YNFKEQ. The CDR3 has 18 residues. This chain's CDR3 is CASSQGPRDTVLLDTQYF. For the CDR3, the DNA is TGTGCCAGCAGCCAAGGACCCCGGGACACCGTGTTACTGGATACGCAGTATTTT.

The table lists this clonotype with a count of one. The V call is TRBV12-3 or TRBV12-4, the J call TRBJ2-7; 11 nucleotides line up with TRBD2. The CDR3 loop spans 15 amino acids. The J segment lost 7 bases and the V segment lost 3 bases, leaving 8 bases of the junction unmatched. For the CDR3, the DNA is TGTGCCAGCAGTTTGCCCACTAGCGGGAGAGGTGAGCAGTACTTC. Its translation: CASSLPTSGRGEQYF.

The rearrangement joins TRBV15 to TRBJ1-5, with D possibly being TRBD1 (5 bases). This CDR3 comprises 14 residues. Trimming took off 4 bases at V and 6 bases at J, with 13 bases between the two ends. CDR1 and CDR2 from the germline V gene are LNHNV and YYDKDF (reference sequence). The CDR3 protein is CATSIPGRSQPQHF. The CDR3 nucleotides are TGTGCCACCAGCATCCCAGGGAGGTCTCAGCCCCAGCATTTT. The full variable domain, rest sourced from reference TRBV15 and TRBJ1-5, is DAMVIQNPRYQVTQFGKPVTLSCSQTLNHNVMYWYQQKSSQAPKLLFHYYDKDFNNEADTPDNFQSRRPNTSFCFLDIRSPGLGDTAMYLCATSIPGRSQPQHFGDGTRLSIL.

J is TRBJ2-5 and V is TRBV5-8; maybe TRBD2 (5 bases). CDR3 size: 14 residues. Per germline, CDR1 SGHTS and CDR2 YDEGEE. The V end was cut by 3 bases, the J end by 4 bases, with 13 bases between. CDR3 sequence (DNA): TGTGCCAGCAGCTATCGCCGGGGTCGAGAGACCCAGTACTTC. This gives the protein CASSYRRGRETQYF.

The V and J genes are TRBV7-9 and TRBJ2-1; 11 bases align to TRBD2. Trimming cost V 4 bases and J 5 bases; bases outside gene matches: 1. This CDR3 has 14 residues. The germline CDR1 and CDR2 sequences are SEHNR and FQNEAQ (reference sequence). CDR3 amino acids: CASSYSGGDNEQFF. For the CDR3, the DNA is TGTGCCAGCAGCTATAGCGGGGGGGACAATGAGCAGTTCTTC.

In this sample, this clonotype turned up a few times. The chain joins TRBV7-9 to TRBJ2-5; a possible D gene is TRBD2 (6 bases). The CDR3 length is 13 residues. The ends were cut back, 5 bases at V and 4 bases at J, with 11 bases in the middle. Germline CDR1 is SEHNR and CDR2 is FQNEAQ (reference sequence). The CDR3 DNA reads TGTGCCAGCAGCCTCGAGGGAGGAGAGACCCAGTACTTC. Translating gives CASSLEGGETQYF.

The chain carries TRBV11-1 and TRBJ1-4; D is uncertain. The germline V gene encodes CDR1 SGHAT and CDR2 FQDESV (reference sequence). There are 14 residues in the CDR3. V lost 5 bases and J 5 bases, leaving 12 bases between the germline ends. CDR3 coding DNA: TGTGCCAGCAGCCCCCCACGGTACAATGAAAAACTGTTTTTT. This encodes CASSPPRYNEKLFF. Full variable domain (rest looked up from reference TRBV11-1 and TRBJ1-4): EAEVAQSPRYKITEKSQAVAFWCDPISGHATLYWYRQILGQGPELLVQFQDESVVDDSQLPKDRFSAERLKGVDSTLKIQPAELGDSAMYLCASSPPRYNEKLFFGSGTQLSVL.

The chain couples TRBV5-5 to TRBJ2-5; 9 bases match TRBD2. Per the germline V gene, CDR1 is SGHKS and CDR2 is YYEKEE (reference sequence). The V gene end was trimmed by 0 bases and the J gene end by 4 bases; junction bases not matched to a gene: 1. The CDR3 sequence is 14 residues long. CDR3 sequence: CASSLGRGGETQYF. The CDR3 DNA follows: TGTGCCAGCAGCTTGGGGCGGGGGGGAGAGACCCAGTACTTC.

V usage is TRBV29-1 and J usage is TRBJ2-5; 7 bases fit TRBD2. The CDR3 contains 14 residues. Germline lookup yields CDR1 SQVTM and CDR2 ANQGSEA. Losses at the gene ends were 0 bases for V and 7 bases for J; bases not matched to a gene: 8. The CDR3 is CSVEDRDGEGTQYF. The CDR3 nucleotides read TGCAGCGTTGAAGATAGAGACGGGGAGGGGACCCAGTACTTC.

V gene TRBV11-2 combines with J gene TRBJ2-1; 9 nucleotides agree with TRBD2. The CDR3 runs 15 residues. Germline loops: CDR1 SGHAT, CDR2 FQNNGV. The trim removed 5 bases at V and 4 bases at J, leaving 6 bases unmatched. CDR3 protein: CASSLRRGGYNEQFF. The CDR3 nucleotides read TGTGCCAGCAGCCTGCGGCGGGGGGGTTACAATGAGCAGTTCTTC.

The chain couples TRBV29-1 to TRBJ2-1, with 10 nucleotides matching TRBD2. The CDR3 extends over 14 amino acids. Germline values: CDR1 SQVTM, CDR2 ANQGSEA. Trimming at V came to 7 bases and at J to 6 bases, leaving 9 bases not matched to a gene. Written as DNA, the CDR3 is TGCAGCGGCCTGACTAGCGGGCTGGGCAATGAGCAGTTCTTC. Its protein product is CSGLTSGLGNEQFF.